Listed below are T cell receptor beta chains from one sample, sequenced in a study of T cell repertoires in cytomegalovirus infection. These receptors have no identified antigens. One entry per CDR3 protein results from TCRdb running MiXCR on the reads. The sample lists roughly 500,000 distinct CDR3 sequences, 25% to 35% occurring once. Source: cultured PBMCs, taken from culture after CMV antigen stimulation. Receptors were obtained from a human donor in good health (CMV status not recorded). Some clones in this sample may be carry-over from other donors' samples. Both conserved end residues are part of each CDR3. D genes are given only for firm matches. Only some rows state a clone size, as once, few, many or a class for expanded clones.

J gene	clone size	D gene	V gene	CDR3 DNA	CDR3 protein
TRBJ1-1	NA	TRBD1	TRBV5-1	TGCGCCAGCAGCAAGGGACAGTATCCCTCCTTTGAAGCTTTCTTT	CASSKGQYPSFEAFF
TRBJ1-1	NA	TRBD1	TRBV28	TGTGCCAGCATTCCAGGGGGGAGGGGTTACACTGAAGCTTTCTTT	CASIPGGRGYTEAFF
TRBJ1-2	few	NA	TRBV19	TGTGCCGCCCGGGCGGGGACGGCCTATGGCTACACCTTC	CAARAGTAYGYTF
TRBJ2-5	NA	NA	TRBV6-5	TGTGCCAGCGCGGGACAGATGGGGGAGACCCAGTACTTC	CASAGQMGETQYF
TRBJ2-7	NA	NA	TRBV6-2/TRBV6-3	TGTGCCAGCACCCCTCGTAGGGTTGACGAGCAGTACTTC	CASTPRRVDEQYF
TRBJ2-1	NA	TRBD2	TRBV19	TGTGCCAGTAGTTGGCTGGCGGGAGGCGCCTACAATGAGCAGTTCTTC	CASSWLAGGAYNEQFF
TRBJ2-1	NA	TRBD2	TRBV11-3	TGTGCCAGCAGCTTAGAAGGGACTAGCGGGAGCTCCAACAATGAGCAGTTCTTC	CASSLEGTSGSSNNEQFF
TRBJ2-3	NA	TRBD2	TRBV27	TGTGCCAGCAGTTTATCGTGGAGCGGGGGGACAGATACGCAGTATTTT	CASSLSWSGGTDTQYF
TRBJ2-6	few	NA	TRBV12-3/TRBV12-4	TGTGCCAGCAGTTTGCGACGGCCCTCTGGGGCCAACGTCCTGACTTTC	CASSLRRPSGANVLTF
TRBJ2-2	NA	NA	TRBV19	TGTGCCAGTACCCCACGGGGTTCACGGACCGGGGAGCTGTTTTTT	CASTPRGSRTGELFF
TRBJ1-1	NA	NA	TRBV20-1	TGCAGTGCTCTCCCCGTCGGTAACACTGAAGCTTTCTTT	CSALPVGNTEAFF
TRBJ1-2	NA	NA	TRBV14	TGTGCCAGCAGCCAATACCCCAATCGAGGGTACTCGCCCTATGGCTACACCTTC	CASSQYPNRGYSPYGYTF
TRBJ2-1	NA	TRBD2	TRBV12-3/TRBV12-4	TGTGCCAGCAGTACCGGACTAGCGGGAGGGCCCTGGGAGCAGTTCTTC	CASSTGLAGGPWEQFF
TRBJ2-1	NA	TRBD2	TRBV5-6	TGTGCCAGCAGCTCCTTATCGAGACTAGCGGGAGTAAACAATGAGCAGTTCTTC	CASSSLSRLAGVNNEQFF
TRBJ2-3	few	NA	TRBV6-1	TGTGCCAGCAGTGAATACGGGAGTAGCACAGATACGCAGTATTTT	CASSEYGSSTDTQYF
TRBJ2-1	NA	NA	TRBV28	TGTGCCAGCAGTTTTAGGAGTTCCTATGAGCAGTTCTTC	CASSFRSSYEQFF
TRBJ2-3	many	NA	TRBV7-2	TGTGCCAGCAGCTTACAGCCAGGTGGCACAGATACGCAGTATTTT	CASSLQPGGTDTQYF
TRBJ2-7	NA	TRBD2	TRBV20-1	TGCAGTGCCCAGTCTAGCGGTATAATCTCCTACGAGCAGTACTTC	CSAQSSGIISYEQYF
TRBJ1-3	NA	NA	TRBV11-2	TGTGCCAGCAGCTTAGAGCCGGGGAGGGGAAACACCATATATTTT	CASSLEPGRGNTIYF
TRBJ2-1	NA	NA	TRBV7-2	TGTGCCAGCAACCGGGTCAGGAATGAGCAGTTCTTC	CASNRVRNEQFF
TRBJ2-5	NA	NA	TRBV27	TGTGCCAGCAGTCCCATTATCGGTCGGATGCCGATTACCCAAGAGACCCAGTACTTC	CASSPIIGRMPITQETQYF
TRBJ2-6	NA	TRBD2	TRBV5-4	TGTGCCAGCAGCTTGGGACTAGCGACTGGGGCCAACGTCCTGACTTTC	CASSLGLATGANVLTF
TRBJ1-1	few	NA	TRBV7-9	TGTGCCAGCAGCTTAGCGGGTAGCGGATCCACTGAAGCTTTCTTT	CASSLAGSGSTEAFF
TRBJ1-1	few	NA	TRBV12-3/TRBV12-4	TGTGCCAGCAGTTCCTCGGGGGGGGTCACTGAAGCTTTCTTT	CASSSSGGVTEAFF
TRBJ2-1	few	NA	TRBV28	TGTGCCAGCAGTTTATCAGGGGTGGGGGGTTCCTACAATGAGCAGTTCTTC	CASSLSGVGGSYNEQFF
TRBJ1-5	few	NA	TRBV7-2	TGTGCCAGCAGCTCCAGGGGAGCCCAGCATTTT	CASSSRGAQHF
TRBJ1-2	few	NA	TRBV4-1	TGCGCCAGCAGCCAGATTAGACAGTCTAACTATGGCTACACCTTC	CASSQIRQSNYGYTF
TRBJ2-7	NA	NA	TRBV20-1	TGCAGTGCTAGACATTCGCGGGGACAGACCTACGAGCAGTACTTC	CSARHSRGQTYEQYF
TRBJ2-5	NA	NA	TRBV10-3	TGTGCCATCAGTGAGACCGGGTCGCAAGAGACCCAGTACTTC	CAISETGSQETQYF
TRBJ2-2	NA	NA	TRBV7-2	TGTGCCAGCAGCCCACGACAGGTTACCACGAACACCGGGGAGCTGTTTTTT	CASSPRQVTTNTGELFF
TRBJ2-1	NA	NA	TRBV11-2	TGTGCCAGCAGCTTAGATGGACCGGGAGTAATGGATGAGCAGTTCTTC	CASSLDGPGVMDEQFF
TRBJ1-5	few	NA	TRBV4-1	TGCGCCAGCAGCCAAGGGAGATGGCAGCCCCAGCATTTT	CASSQGRWQPQHF
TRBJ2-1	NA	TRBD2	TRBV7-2	TGTGCCAGCAGCTCAAGGACTAGCGGGAAGAATGAGCAGTTCTTC	CASSSRTSGKNEQFF
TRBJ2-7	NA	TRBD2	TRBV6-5	TGTGCCAGCAGTTATTCGGGACTAGCGGAAGAGCAGTACTTC	CASSYSGLAEEQYF
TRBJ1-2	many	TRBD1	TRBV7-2	TGTGCCAGCAGCTTAGACAGGGGGCGCGGAGGCTACACCTTC	CASSLDRGRGGYTF
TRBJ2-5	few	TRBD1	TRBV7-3	TGTGCCAGCAGCTCGGGGACAGGGAGAGAAGAGACCCAGTACTTC	CASSSGTGREETQYF
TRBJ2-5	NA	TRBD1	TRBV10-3	TGTGCCATCAGTGGTAGGACAGGGGGGACCCAGTACTTC	CAISGRTGGTQYF
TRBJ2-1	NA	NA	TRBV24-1	TGTGCCACCAGCAGGCGTTGGGATCCCTCAGGCTACAATGAGCAGTTCTTC	CATSRRWDPSGYNEQFF
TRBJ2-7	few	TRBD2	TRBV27	TGTGCCAGCACTGCGGGAGGCTCCTACGAGCAGTACTTC	CASTAGGSYEQYF
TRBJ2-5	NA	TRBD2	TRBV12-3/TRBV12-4	TGTGCCAGCACTTTAGGATTAGCGGGGCAAGAGACCCAGTACTTC	CASTLGLAGQETQYF
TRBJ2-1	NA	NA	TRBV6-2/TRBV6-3	TGTGCCAGCAACCTACTAGGGGAGCAGTTCTTC	CASNLLGEQFF
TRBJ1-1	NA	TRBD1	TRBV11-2	TGTGCCAGCAGCTTAGTACAGGGGGGAGGGACTGAAGCTTTCTTT	CASSLVQGGGTEAFF
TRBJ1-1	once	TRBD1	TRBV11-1	TGTGCCAGCAGCTTTGGACAGGGCCACACTGAAGCTTTCTTT	CASSFGQGHTEAFF
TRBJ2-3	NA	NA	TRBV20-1	TGCAGTGCCCGCGCAGATACGCAGTATTTT	CSARADTQYF
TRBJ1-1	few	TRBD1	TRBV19	TGTGCCAGTAGTATCCCGACAGGGGGAGGCACTGAAGCTTTCTTT	CASSIPTGGGTEAFF
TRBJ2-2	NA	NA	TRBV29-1	TGCAGCGTGGTAACTAACACCGGGGAGCTGTTTTTT	CSVVTNTGELFF